These 25 T cell receptor beta chains originate from one sample sequenced in a study of cytomegalovirus exposure and HLA in healthy donors. Primers included in the PCR were 60 Vbeta and 13 Jbeta primers. The assay was immunoSEQ multiplex PCR, and TCRdb's table has in-frame clones only and misses some. Among 150,000 to 250,000 clones listed, 65% to 90% were seen once. Material for sequencing was PBMCs. The source is a woman between 50 and 59 years old in good health and CMV-seronegative.

This clone was detected only once. The rearrangement joins TRBV19 to TRBJ2-2; TRBD1 might be the D (5 bases). V gave up 9 bases and J gave up 1 base, with 18 bases separating them. The CDR3 totals 16 residues. Germline-derived CDR1 and CDR2 are LNHDA and SQIVND (reference sequence). The CDR3: CASRNSQVRNTGELFF. The CDR3 bases are TGTGCCAGCCGGAACTCACAGGTCCGGAACACCGGGGAGCTGTTTTTT.

This clone has just one count. The chain couples TRBV5-4 to TRBJ2-7; the D gene is possibly TRBD2 (7 bases). Germline V CDR1 and CDR2: SGHNT, YYREEE (reference sequence). The CDR3 consists of 14 residues. Trimming stripped 1 base from V and 4 bases from J, with 12 bases between. DNA for the CDR3: TGTGCCAGCAGCTTGTCGGGGGGCGGGTACGAGCAGTACTTC. Translating gives CASSLSGGGYEQYF.

The CDR3 spells CASSSPTGGKSEKLFF. CDR3 DNA sequence: TGTGCCAGCAGTTCTCCGACAGGGGGGAAGAGTGAAAAACTGTTTTTT. The V and J genes are TRBV28 and TRBJ1-4, with 9 bases identical to TRBD1. The length of the CDR3 is 16 residues. V shed 4 bases, J shed 7 bases, and the junction held 10 bases outside the gene matches. CDR1 MDHEN and CDR2 SYDVKM come from the germline V gene.

The V call is TRBV6-5, the J call TRBJ2-2; 7 bases map to TRBD2. The CDR3 totals 16 residues. V lost 0 bases to trimming and J lost 1 base; unmatched junction nucleotides: 2. Germline CDR1 and CDR2: MNHEY and SVGAGI. The CDR3 protein is CASSYSKRGNTGELFF. The CDR3 nucleotides are TGTGCCAGCAGTTACTCCAAGCGGGGGAACACCGGGGAGCTGTTTTTT.

The chain uses TRBV28 and TRBJ2-3; 8 bases agree with TRBD1. The V gene's germline CDR1 is MDHEN and CDR2 SYDVKM. V trimming: 6 bases; J trimming: 10 bases; junction bases outside the gene matches: 18. The CDR3 is made up of 16 amino acids. CDR3 coding DNA: TGTGCCAGCAGACCCGGACAGGGCGCACCGTATGGTCCGCAGTATTTT. Residues: CASRPGQGAPYGPQYF.

J is TRBJ2-1 and V is TRBV19, with 12 bases fitting TRBD2. There are 13 residues in the CDR3. Germline CDR1 is LNHDA and CDR2 is SQIVND (reference sequence). V shed 10 bases, J shed 8 bases, and the junction held 6 bases outside the gene matches. The CDR3 loop reads CATRTSGTYEQFF. The DNA of the CDR3 is TGTGCCACCAGGACTAGCGGGACCTATGAGCAGTTCTTC.

The chain links TRBV10-3 to TRBJ2-7; 10 bases are a match to TRBD2. Germline values: CDR1 ENHRY, CDR2 SYGVKD. CDR3 length: 14 residues. Losses at the gene ends were 5 bases for V and 0 bases for J; bases not matched to a gene: 1. The CDR3 reads CAISLAGVSYEQYF. DNA for the CDR3: TGTGCCATCAGTCTAGCGGGAGTCTCCTACGAGCAGTACTTC.

The chain uses TRBV6-1 and TRBJ1-6, with 7 bases that match TRBD1. V lost 6 bases and J lost 10; bases outside the gene matches: 12. From germline, CDR1 is MNHNS and CDR2 SASEGT. The CDR3 is 15 residues long. The CDR3 here is CASSPDREYGSPLHF. The CDR3 DNA reads as TGTGCCAGCAGCCCCGACAGGGAGTATGGGTCACCCCTCCACTTT.

The rearrangement links TRBV5-1 to TRBJ2-1; TRBD2 matches at 10 bases. With V trimmed by 1 base and J by 8 bases, 3 bases remained unmatched. The CDR3 has 14 amino acids. CDR1 is SGHRS and CDR2 is YFSETQ in the germline V gene. The CDR3 nucleotides are TGCGCCAGCAGCTTGTGGAGCGGGAGGGATGAGCAGTTCTTC. Amino acid sequence: CASSLWSGRDEQFF.

The rearrangement links TRBV11-3 to TRBJ2-1; TRBD2 matches 9 bases. Per the germline V gene, CDR1 is SGHNT and CDR2 is YENEEA. Trimming cost V 1 base and J 7 bases; bases outside gene matches: 11. The length of the CDR3 is 17 residues. CDR3 loop: CASSLGAGGRALNEQFF. Here the CDR3 DNA reads TGTGCCAGCAGCTTAGGGGCAGGCGGGAGGGCCTTGAATGAGCAGTTCTTC.

The chain uses TRBV9 and TRBJ1-2; D is ambiguous. Deletions cut 2 bases from V and 6 bases from J, with 11 bases between. This CDR3 is 13 amino acids long. Germline V CDR1 and CDR2: SGDLS, YYNGEE. This CDR3 is CASSVRTGDGYTF. As DNA, the CDR3 is TGTGCCAGCAGCGTTAGGACTGGAGATGGCTACACCTTC.

This clone appeared a single time. CDR3 sequence (DNA): TGTGCCAGCAGCCTACAGGGGTTAGGATACGAGCAGTACTTC. Amino acids: CASSLQGLGYEQYF. V and J are TRBV9 and TRBJ2-7, with TRBD1 matching over 7 bases. Germline CDR1 SGDLS, CDR2 YYNGEE. V was pared by 4 bases and J by 4 bases, with 8 bases of the junction left unmatched. The CDR3 covers 14 residues.

This clone was detected only once. The chain employs TRBV30 and TRBJ2-7, with D uncertain. Trimming shortened V by 1 base and J by 0 bases, and 4 bases separated the two germline ends. The CDR3 totals 12 residues. CDR1 and CDR2 from the germline V gene are GTSNPN and SVGIG (reference sequence). CDR3 DNA sequence: TGTGCCTGGAGTGACACCTCCTACGAGCAGTACTTC. Its translation: CAWSDTSYEQYF.

The chain recombines TRBV9 with TRBJ2-3, with TRBD2 as a possible D gene (5 bases). The germline V and J ends were trimmed by 0 bases and 4 bases, with 15 bases remaining between them. The CDR3 totals 16 residues. Germline V gene data show CDR1 as SGDLS and CDR2 as YYNGEE. The CDR3 loop is CASSVVGGSYADTQYF. The CDR3 DNA follows: TGTGCCAGCAGCGTAGTTGGTGGGAGTTACGCAGATACGCAGTATTTT.

V gene TRBV14 combines with J gene TRBJ2-1; 10 positions agree with TRBD2. Germline trimming cut 4 bases from V and 7 bases from J; bases unmatched to any gene: 10. Germline lookup yields CDR1 SGHDN and CDR2 FVKESK. CDR3 size: 16 residues. CDR3 in DNA: TGTGCCAGCAGCCCCCCCCTAGCGGGAGCTCGAAATGAGCAGTTCTTC. Translating it yields CASSPPLAGARNEQFF.

The V call is TRBV18, the J call TRBJ2-5, with a tentative D call TRBD2 (6 bases). The CDR3 spans 15 residues. Per the germline V gene, CDR1 is KGHSH and CDR2 is LQKENI. Trimming stripped 4 bases from V and 4 bases from J, with 16 bases between. CDR3 in DNA: TGTGCCAGCTCACGAATGGAGGGCCTGATAGAGACCCAGTACTTC. Amino acid sequence: CASSRMEGLIETQYF.

The chain carries TRBV11-2 and TRBJ1-1; D is possibly TRBD1 (5 bases). The CDR3 loop spans 14 amino acids. The V end was cut by 1 base, the J end by 4 bases, with 10 bases between. Germline V lookup: CDR1 SGHAT, CDR2 FQNNGV. The DNA for the CDR3 is TGTGCCAGCAGCTTAGGCAGGGTGGGCACTGAAGCTTTCTTT. Protein sequence: CASSLGRVGTEAFF.

V is TRBV19 and J is TRBJ2-5, with D tentatively TRBD1 (5 bases). Trimming pared 4 bases from V and 4 bases from J, leaving 10 bases between. The CDR3 loop spans 13 amino acids. Germline V lookup: CDR1 LNHDA, CDR2 SQIVND (reference sequence). CDR3 bases: TGTGCCAGTAGTAACCAGGGTCGAGAGACCCAGTACTTC. Amino acids: CASSNQGRETQYF.

This chain connects TRBV7-8 to TRBJ2-3; D remains ambiguous. CDR3 length equals 12 residues. The V gene lost 0 bases and the J gene lost 6 bases, with 4 bases spanning the gap. Germline V gene data show CDR1 as SGHVS and CDR2 as FQNEAQ. In nucleotides, the CDR3 is TGTGCCAGCAGCTTAGCGGAGGATACGCAGTATTTT. The encoded protein is CASSLAEDTQYF. The full variable domain, rest sourced from reference TRBV7-8 and TRBJ2-3, is GAGVSQSPRYKVAKRGQDVALRCDPISGHVSLFWYQQALGQGPEFLTYFQNEAQLDKSGLPSDRFFAERPEGSVSTLKIQRTQQEDSAVYLCASSLAEDTQYFGPGTRLTVL.

V is TRBV12-1 and J is TRBJ2-7; the table's D gene call, TRBD2, was not cross checked with the DNA. TRBV12-1 constitutes a pseudogene. This CDR3 contains 18 residues. The CDR3 bases are TGTGCCAGCAGCTTTGGGAGGGGACTAGCGGGATTCTCCTACGAGCAGTACTTC. Its translation is CASSFGRGLAGFSYEQYF.

The CDR3 sequence: CSAPGRGYGYTF. The CDR3 DNA reads TGCAGCGCACCTGGGAGGGGCTATGGCTACACCTTC. This chain connects TRBV29-1 to TRBJ1-2; D possibly corresponds to TRBD1 (5 bases). The germline CDR1 and CDR2 sequences are SQVTM and ANQGSEA. V was trimmed by 7 bases and J by 4 bases, leaving 13 bases between them. This CDR3 spans 12 amino acids.

The rearrangement joins TRBV11-2 to TRBJ2-6, with D perhaps matching TRBD2 (7 bases). The germline gives CDR1 SGHAT, CDR2 FQNNGV. Trimming removed 5 bases from V and 0 bases from J, with 20 bases in between. The length of the CDR3 is 19 residues. Written as DNA, the CDR3 is TGTGCCAGCAGCCGCAGAGGGGGGGCTGGTCACTCTGGGGCCAACGTCCTGACTTTC. As protein: CASSRRGGAGHSGANVLTF.

The gene calls are TRBV10-3 and TRBJ1-5, with D tentatively TRBD1 (6 bases). Trimming took 5 bases from V and 0 from J, leaving 11 bases between them. Germline V gives CDR1 ENHRY, CDR2 SYGVKD. The CDR3 consists of 15 residues. CDR3 loop: CAISQDSNSNQPQHF. In nucleotides, the CDR3 is TGTGCCATCAGTCAGGACAGCAATAGCAATCAGCCCCAGCATTTT.

The genes are TRBV10-2 and TRBJ2-7; 9 bases line up with TRBD1. In germline, CDR1 is WSHSY, CDR2 SAAADI. This CDR3 has 14 residues. V lost 3 bases and J lost 5; bases outside the gene matches: 5. The CDR3 reads CASSEQGAGDEQYF. The DNA of the CDR3 is TGCGCCAGCAGTGAACAGGGGGCAGGGGACGAGCAGTACTTC.

The chain couples TRBV19 to TRBJ2-1, with TRBD1 identical over 8 bases. The V gene end was trimmed by 1 base and the J gene end by 14 bases; junction bases not matched to a gene: 7. CDR3 length equals 13 residues. Per the germline V gene, CDR1 is LNHDA and CDR2 is SQIVND (reference sequence). The CDR3 coding sequence is TGTGCCAGTAGTATAGGCCGGACAGGGATGGAGTTCTTC. Translated: CASSIGRTGMEFF.